Shown below are 18 T cell receptor beta chains from a single sample sequenced in a study of T-cell memory formation after mild COVID-19. TCRdb fed the 5' RACE reads into MiXCR, producing one record per CDR3 protein. Here the sample spans a few hundred thousand distinct CDR3 sequences, roughly 19% being singletons. Sequencing input: PBMCs or a T cell subset sorted from them (not recorded which). These receptors originate from a man younger than 30 who had mild COVID-19 (a few samples of this study predate the infection). Cell type and time point are not known.

The sample holds a few counts of this clonotype. This chain joins TRBV5-1 and TRBJ1-2; a weak D match, TRBD1 (5 bases). V shed 4 bases and J shed 3 bases, with 10 bases lying between them. CDR3 length: 13 amino acids. Germline CDR1 reads SGHRS; CDR2 reads YFSETQ. The CDR3 nucleotides read TGCGCCAGCAGCCAAGGGACGGACTATGGCTACACCTTC. Its translation is CASSQGTDYGYTF.

This clonotype was detected many times. The V gene is TRBV11-2, the J gene TRBJ2-1; TRBD1 aligns across 9 bases. Germline CDR1 reads SGHAT; CDR2 reads FQNNGV. CDR3 length equals 18 residues. J gave up 7 bases and V 0 bases, and 13 bases lay outside the gene matches. This chain's CDR3 is CASSLEPGTGFGVNEQFF. CDR3 DNA: TGTGCCAGCAGCTTAGAGCCGGGGACAGGGTTCGGCGTGAATGAGCAGTTCTTC. Full variable domain (outside the CDR3, taken from reference TRBV11-2 and TRBJ2-1): EAGVAQSPRYKIIEKRQSVAFWCNPISGHATLYWYQQILGQGPKLLIQFQNNGVVDDSQLPKDRFSAERLKGVDSTLKIQPAKLEDSAVYLCASSLEPGTGFGVNEQFFGPGTRLTVL.

The sample holds a few counts of this clonotype. The genes are TRBV7-9 and TRBJ2-3, with D possibly TRBD2 on 5 matching bases. V shed 8 bases and J shed 2 bases, with 11 bases lying between them. The CDR3 extends over 13 amino acids. Germline CDR1 SEHNR, CDR2 FQNEAQ (reference sequence). The DNA of the CDR3 is TGTGCCAGCTCAGGCGGGCCCACAGATACGCAGTATTTT. It is translated as CASSGGPTDTQYF.

CDR3 in DNA: TGCGCCAGCAGCCAAGATGCACCAACTGAAGCTTTCTTT. Protein sequence: CASSQDAPTEAFF. The chain couples TRBV4-3 to TRBJ1-1; D is undetermined. V lost 0 bases and J lost 5, with 7 bases in between. The germline V gene encodes CDR1 LGHNA and CDR2 YSLEER. The CDR3 is 13 amino acids.

The table lists this clonotype with a few counts. The rearrangement links TRBV5-1 to TRBJ2-1, with 13 bases identical to TRBD2. The CDR3 spans 15 residues. J gave up 9 bases and V 0 bases, and 3 bases lay outside the gene matches. Germline V lookup: CDR1 SGHRS, CDR2 YFSETQ. The chain's CDR3 is CASSLEGLAGSEQFF. The CDR3 bases are TGCGCCAGCAGCTTGGAGGGACTAGCGGGAAGTGAGCAGTTCTTC.

The table lists this clonotype with a few counts. The chain is built from TRBV7-2 and TRBJ1-2; possibly TRBD1 for D (6 bases). Deletions cut 5 bases from V and 0 bases from J, with 13 bases between. This CDR3 comprises 15 residues. Germline lookup yields CDR1 SGHTA and CDR2 FQGNSA. The CDR3 DNA is TGTGCCAGCAGCCCAGGACAGTTCTCTAACTATGGCTACACCTTC. Encoded protein: CASSPGQFSNYGYTF.

The V call is TRBV10-3, the J call TRBJ2-7, with TRBD1 as a possible D gene (7 bases). The CDR3 runs 15 residues. V gave up 4 bases and J gave up 5 bases, with 18 bases separating them. Germline loops: CDR1 ENHRY, CDR2 SYGVKD. As DNA, the CDR3 is TGTGCCATCAGTGGTCAGGAGGGGGCTGTAGACGAGCAGTACTTC. Translated, it gives CAISGQEGAVDEQYF.

The CDR3 sequence is CASSAGVLAKNIQYF. For the CDR3, the DNA is TGTGCCAGCAGCGCAGGGGTTTTAGCCAAAAACATTCAGTACTTC. V gene TRBV9 combines with J gene TRBJ2-4; possibly TRBD1 for D (6 bases). V lost 3 bases to trimming and J lost 0 bases, with 10 bases between them. CDR3 length: 15 amino acids. CDR1 and CDR2 from the germline V gene are SGDLS and YYNGEE.

The CDR3 bases are TGTGCCAGCAGTGAAGACAGGGTTACTGAAAAACTGTTTTTT. Translated, it gives CASSEDRVTEKLFF. This chain connects TRBV2 to TRBJ1-4; D is possibly TRBD1 (6 bases). The V gene's germline CDR1 is SNHLY and CDR2 FYNNEI. The V and J ends lost 1 base and 7 bases respectively, with 10 bases between them. CDR3 length: 14 residues.

V usage is TRBV4-3 and J usage is TRBJ2-3, with TRBD2 matching over 8 bases. The CDR3 has 15 amino acids. Germline CDR1 is LGHNA and CDR2 is YSLEER. The V gene end was trimmed by 4 bases and the J gene end by 0 bases; junction bases not matched to a gene: 3. The CDR3 sequence is CASSRLALSTDTQYF. CDR3 in DNA: TGCGCCAGCAGCCGACTAGCGCTGAGCACAGATACGCAGTATTTT.

This clonotype was counted a few times. This sequence joins TRBV7-9 and TRBJ2-2, with TRBD2 matching 12 bases. Germline V gene sequence: CDR1 SEHNR, CDR2 FQNEAQ (reference sequence). This CDR3 comprises 16 residues. The trim removed 2 bases at V and 4 bases at J, leaving 2 bases unmatched. This CDR3 reads CASSLTLAGGTGELFF. The CDR3 DNA reads TGTGCCAGCAGCTTAACACTAGCGGGGGGCACCGGGGAGCTGTTTTTT.

This clonotype turned up a few times. The CDR3 DNA reads as TGTGCCAGCAGTACTGCGCAGGGTTTTGGCTACACCTTC. It codes for CASSTAQGFGYTF. The V call is TRBV28, the J call TRBJ1-2, with a weak D call TRBD1 (5 bases). V was trimmed by 5 bases and J by 7 bases, leaving 14 bases between them. CDR1 and CDR2 from the germline V gene are MDHEN and SYDVKM. The CDR3 extends over 13 amino acids.

CDR3 bases: TGTGCCAGCAGCCGCCGGGAGGAGCAGTTCTTC. Protein: CASSRREEQFF. The V and J genes are TRBV12-3 or TRBV12-4 and TRBJ2-1, with D maybe TRBD2 (6 bases). Trimming left V 6 bases short and J 10 bases short, with 10 bases between. This CDR3 contains 11 residues.

Comment on this clonotype: The CDR3 carries no conserved terminal phenylalanine or tryptophan, so it likely arises from a read error. J is TRBJ2-7 and V is TRBV5-6; D is ambiguous. The germline CDR1 and CDR2 sequences are SGHDT and YYEEEE. The CDR3 has 11 residues. Trimming stripped 2 bases from V and 4 bases from J, with 4 bases between. The CDR3 nucleotides are TGTGCCAGCAGCTTTCAATACGAGCAGTACATC. Residues: CASSFQYEQYI.

V usage is TRBV4-3 and J usage is TRBJ2-3; D possibly corresponds to TRBD2 (5 bases). The CDR3 loop spans 14 amino acids. From germline, CDR1 is LGHNA and CDR2 YSLEER. V lost 3 bases and J 5 bases, leaving 12 bases between the germline ends. Here the CDR3 reads CASSQAGLLDTQYF. DNA of the CDR3: TGCGCCAGCAGCCAGGCCGGACTTCTAGATACGCAGTATTTT.

In its sample, this clonotype was seen a few times. The genes are TRBV3-1 and TRBJ2-5; D is possibly TRBD2 (7 bases). Germline-derived CDR1 and CDR2 are LGHDT and YNNKEL (reference sequence). The V and J ends lost 6 bases and 5 bases respectively, with 16 bases between them. The CDR3 is made up of 14 amino acids. DNA of the CDR3: TGTGCCAGCAGGCAGAACGGGGGGCGGGAGACCCAGTACTTC. Its protein is CASRQNGGRETQYF.

This clonotype has only a few counts. The rearrangement links TRBV5-6 to TRBJ2-3; D is unclear. This CDR3 is 14 amino acids long. V lost 2 bases and J 2 bases, leaving 9 bases between the germline ends. Germline lookup yields CDR1 SGHDT and CDR2 YYEEEE. The CDR3 DNA sequence: TGTGCCAGCAGCTTTGGCTCGATCACAGATACGCAGTATTTT. Its translation: CASSFGSITDTQYF. Full variable domain (missing parts from reference TRBV5-6 and TRBJ2-3): DAGVTQSPTHLIKTRGQQVTLRCSPKSGHDTVSWYQQALGQGPQFIFQYYEEEERQRGNFPDRFSGHQFPNYSSELNVNALLLGDSALYLCASSFGSITDTQYFGPGTRLTVL.

This clonotype has just a few counts. The rearrangement uses TRBV15 and TRBJ1-1; 7 nucleotides match TRBD1. This CDR3 comprises 15 residues. V trimming: 5 bases; J trimming: 6 bases; junction bases outside the gene matches: 12. Per germline, CDR1 LNHNV and CDR2 YYDKDF (reference sequence). The CDR3 DNA follows: TGTGCCACCAGCCGCCCCCAGGGGGGAGGCGCTGAAGCTTTCTTT. Translated, it gives CATSRPQGGGAEAFF.